The present T cell receptor (beta chain) was sequenced within a study of identical twins. Germline values: CDR1 SGHRS, CDR2 YFSETQ. Trimming removed 2 bases from V and 4 bases from J; junction bases left unmatched: 6. The CDR3 is 14 residues long. TCRdb re-called the 5' RACE reads with MiXCR, one entry per CDR3 protein. The sample shows about 500,000 distinct CDR3 sequences, roughly an eighth of them seen only once. These same data were also listed under a study on yellow fever vaccine responses in identical twins.

Source material: CD4+ T cells sorted from blood. The chain employs TRBV5-1 and TRBJ2-7; 7 bases align to TRBD1. The TCR comes from a young woman in good health. CDR3 DNA sequence: TGCGCCAGCAGCTTATCACAGGGGTCATACGAGCAGTACTTC. Its protein is CASSLSQGSYEQYF.